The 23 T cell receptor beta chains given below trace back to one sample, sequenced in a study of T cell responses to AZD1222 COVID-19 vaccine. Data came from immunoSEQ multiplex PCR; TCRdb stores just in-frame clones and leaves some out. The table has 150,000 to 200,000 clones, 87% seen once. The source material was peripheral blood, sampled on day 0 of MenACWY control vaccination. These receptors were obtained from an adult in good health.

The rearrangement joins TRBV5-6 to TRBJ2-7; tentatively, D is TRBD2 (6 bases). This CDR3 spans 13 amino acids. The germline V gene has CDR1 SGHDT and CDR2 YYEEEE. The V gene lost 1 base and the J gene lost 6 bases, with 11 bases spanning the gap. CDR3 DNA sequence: TGTGCCAGCAGCTTGACGGCGGGGATCGAGCAGTACTTC. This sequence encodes CASSLTAGIEQYF.

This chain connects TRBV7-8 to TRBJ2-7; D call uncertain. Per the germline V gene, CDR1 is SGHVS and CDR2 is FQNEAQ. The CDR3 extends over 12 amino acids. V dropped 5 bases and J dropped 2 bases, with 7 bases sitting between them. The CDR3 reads CASSLLPYEQYF. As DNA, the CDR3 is TGTGCCAGCAGCCTTTTACCCTACGAGCAGTACTTC.

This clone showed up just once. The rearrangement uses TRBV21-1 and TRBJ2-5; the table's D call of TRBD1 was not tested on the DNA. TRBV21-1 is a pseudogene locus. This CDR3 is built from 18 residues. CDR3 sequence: CASSKGNLAGPGGETQYF. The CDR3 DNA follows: TGTGCCAGCAGCAAAGGGAACTTGGCAGGGCCAGGGGGGGAGACCCAGTACTTC.

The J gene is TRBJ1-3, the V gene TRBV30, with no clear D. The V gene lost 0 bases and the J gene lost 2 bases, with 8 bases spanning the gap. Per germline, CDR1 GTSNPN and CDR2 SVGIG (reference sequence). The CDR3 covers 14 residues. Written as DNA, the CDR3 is TGTGCCTGGAGTGTACGCAAGACTGGAAACACCATATATTTT. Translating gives CAWSVRKTGNTIYF.

This chain's CDR3 is CSGGHNTEAFF. The CDR3 DNA is TGCAGCGGTGGACACAACACTGAAGCTTTCTTT. This chain uses TRBV29-1 with TRBJ1-1; weak D call: TRBD1 (5 bases). Per the germline V gene, CDR1 is SQVTM and CDR2 is ANQGSEA. Trimming removed 7 bases at V and 2 bases at J, with 8 bases between. CDR3 size: 11 residues.

In DNA, the CDR3 is TGTGCCAGCAGCCCGGACACCTCCTACGAGCAGTACTTC. This codes for CASSPDTSYEQYF. The chain couples TRBV9 to TRBJ2-7; weak D call: TRBD1 (5 bases). Between the trimmed V and J ends, which lost 4 bases and 0 bases, there was a span of 8 bases. CDR3 length equals 13 residues. Germline V gene data show CDR1 as SGDLS and CDR2 as YYNGEE. The full variable domain, with the rest looked up from reference TRBV9 and TRBJ2-7, is DSGVTQTPKHLITATGQRVTLRCSPRSGDLSVYWYQQSLDQGLQFLIQYYNGEERAKGNILERFSAQQFPDLHSELNLSSLELGDSALYFCASSPDTSYEQYFGPGTRLTVT.

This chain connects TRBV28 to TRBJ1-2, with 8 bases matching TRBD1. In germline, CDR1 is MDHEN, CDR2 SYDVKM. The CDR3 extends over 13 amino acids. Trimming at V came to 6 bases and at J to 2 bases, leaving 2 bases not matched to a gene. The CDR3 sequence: CASRPGGNYGYTF. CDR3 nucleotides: TGTGCCAGCAGACCAGGGGGCAACTATGGCTACACCTTC.

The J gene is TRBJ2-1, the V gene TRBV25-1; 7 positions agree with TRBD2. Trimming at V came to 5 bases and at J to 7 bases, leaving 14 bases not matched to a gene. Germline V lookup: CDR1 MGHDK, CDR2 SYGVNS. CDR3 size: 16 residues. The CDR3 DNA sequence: TGTGCCAGCAGTACCTTGAAGGGAGGGTTTGGTAATGAGCAGTTCTTC. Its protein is CASSTLKGGFGNEQFF.

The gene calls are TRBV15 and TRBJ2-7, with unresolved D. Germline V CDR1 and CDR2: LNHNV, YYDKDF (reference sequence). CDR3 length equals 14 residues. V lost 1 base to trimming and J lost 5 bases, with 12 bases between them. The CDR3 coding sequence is TGTGCCACCAGCAGAGGTGCTGGTGAGGACGAGCAGTACTTC. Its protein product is CATSRGAGEDEQYF.

In DNA form, the CDR3 reads TGTGCCAGCATCGGGGGGGCCGACTCACCCCTCCACTTT. This translates into CASIGGADSPLHF. The chain couples TRBV28 to TRBJ1-6; a weak D match, TRBD1 (6 bases). The germline gives CDR1 MDHEN, CDR2 SYDVKM. Trimming left V 7 bases short and J 10 bases short, with 14 bases between. This CDR3 is 13 amino acids long.

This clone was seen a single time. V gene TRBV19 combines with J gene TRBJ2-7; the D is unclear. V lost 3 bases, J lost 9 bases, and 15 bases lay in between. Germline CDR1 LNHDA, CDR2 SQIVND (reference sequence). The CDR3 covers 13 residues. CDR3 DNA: TGTGCCAGTAGTATGCTCTTTCTCGATAGGCAGTACTTC. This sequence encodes CASSMLFLDRQYF.

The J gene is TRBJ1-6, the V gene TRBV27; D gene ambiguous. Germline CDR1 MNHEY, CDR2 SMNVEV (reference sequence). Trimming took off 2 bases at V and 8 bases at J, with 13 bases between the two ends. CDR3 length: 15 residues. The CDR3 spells CASSLRGVGYSPLHF. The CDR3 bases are TGTGCCAGCAGTTTACGCGGGGTGGGGTATTCACCCCTCCACTTT.

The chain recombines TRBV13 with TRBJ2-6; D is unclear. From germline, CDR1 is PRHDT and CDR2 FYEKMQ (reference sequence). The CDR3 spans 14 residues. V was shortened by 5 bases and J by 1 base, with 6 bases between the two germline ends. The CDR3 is CASSDRSGANVLTF. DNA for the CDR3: TGTGCCAGCAGCGATAGATCTGGGGCCAACGTCCTGACTTTC.

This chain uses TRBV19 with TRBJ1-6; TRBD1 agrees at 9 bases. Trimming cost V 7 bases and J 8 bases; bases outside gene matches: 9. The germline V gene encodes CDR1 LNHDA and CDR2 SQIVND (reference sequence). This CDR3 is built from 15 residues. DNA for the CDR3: TGTGCCAGTAACTCACAGGGGGCCGTAGATTCACCCCTCCACTTT. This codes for CASNSQGAVDSPLHF. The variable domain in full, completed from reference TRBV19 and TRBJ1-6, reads DGGITQSPKYLFRKEGQNVTLSCEQNLNHDAMYWYRQDPGQGLRLIYYSQIVNDFQKGDIAEGYSVSREKKESFPLTVTSAQKNPTAFYLCASNSQGAVDSPLHFGNGTRLTVT.

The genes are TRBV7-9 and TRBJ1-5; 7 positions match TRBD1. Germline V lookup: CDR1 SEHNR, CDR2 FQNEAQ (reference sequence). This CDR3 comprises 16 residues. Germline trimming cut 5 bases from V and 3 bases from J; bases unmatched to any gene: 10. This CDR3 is CASSPQGQVPNQPQHF. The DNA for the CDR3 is TGTGCCAGCAGCCCGCAAGGACAGGTTCCCAATCAGCCCCAGCATTTT.

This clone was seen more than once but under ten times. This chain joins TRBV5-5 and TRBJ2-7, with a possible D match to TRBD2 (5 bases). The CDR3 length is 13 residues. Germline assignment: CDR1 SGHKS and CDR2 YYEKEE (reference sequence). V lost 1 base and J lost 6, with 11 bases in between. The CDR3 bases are TGTGCCAGCAGCTTGACTAGTATCAGCGAGCAGTACTTC. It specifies CASSLTSISEQYF.

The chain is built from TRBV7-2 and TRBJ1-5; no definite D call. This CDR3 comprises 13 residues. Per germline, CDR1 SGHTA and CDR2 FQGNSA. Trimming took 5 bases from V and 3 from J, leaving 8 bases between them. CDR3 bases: TGTGCCAGCAGCCCTTTTTACAATCAGCCCCAGCATTTT. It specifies CASSPFYNQPQHF.

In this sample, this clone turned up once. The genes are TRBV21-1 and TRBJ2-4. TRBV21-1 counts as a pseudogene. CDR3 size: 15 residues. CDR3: CASSRPPPTKNIQYF. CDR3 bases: TGTGCCAGCAGCAGACCACCCCCCACCAAAAACATTCAGTACTTC.

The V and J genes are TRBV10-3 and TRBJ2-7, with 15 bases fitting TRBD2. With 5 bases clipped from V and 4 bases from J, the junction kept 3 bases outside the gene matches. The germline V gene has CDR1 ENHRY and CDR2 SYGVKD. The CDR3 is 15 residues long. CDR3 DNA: TGTGCCATCAGTTCCGGGACTAGCGGGAGGTACGAGCAGTACTTC. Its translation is CAISSGTSGRYEQYF.

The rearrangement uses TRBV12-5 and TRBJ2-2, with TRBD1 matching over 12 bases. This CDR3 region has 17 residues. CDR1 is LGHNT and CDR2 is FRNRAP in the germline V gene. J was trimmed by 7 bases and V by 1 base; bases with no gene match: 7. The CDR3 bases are TGTGCTAGTGGTTTGGCTGTGGGACAGGGGGCAAACGGGGAGCTGTTTTTT. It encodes CASGLAVGQGANGELFF.

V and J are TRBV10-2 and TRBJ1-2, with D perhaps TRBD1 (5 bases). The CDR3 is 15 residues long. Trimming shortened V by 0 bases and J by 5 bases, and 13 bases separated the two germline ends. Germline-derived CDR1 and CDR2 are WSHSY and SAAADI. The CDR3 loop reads CASSESAGSWYGYTF. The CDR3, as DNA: TGCGCCAGCAGTGAGTCCGCAGGGAGCTGGTATGGCTACACCTTC.

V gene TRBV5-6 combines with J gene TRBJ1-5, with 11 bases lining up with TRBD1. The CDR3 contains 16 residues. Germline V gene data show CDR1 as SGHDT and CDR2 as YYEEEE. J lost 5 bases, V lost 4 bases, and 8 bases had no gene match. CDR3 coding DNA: TGTGCCAGCAGCAAAAAGGACAGGGGGCATTATCAGCCCCAGCATTTT. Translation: CASSKKDRGHYQPQHF.

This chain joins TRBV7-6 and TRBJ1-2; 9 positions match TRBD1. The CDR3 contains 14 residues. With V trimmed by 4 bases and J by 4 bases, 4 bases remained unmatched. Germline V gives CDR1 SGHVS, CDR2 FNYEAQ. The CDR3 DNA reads TGTGCCAGCAGCTCGGGACAGGGCTCCTATGGCTACACCTTC. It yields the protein CASSSGQGSYGYTF.